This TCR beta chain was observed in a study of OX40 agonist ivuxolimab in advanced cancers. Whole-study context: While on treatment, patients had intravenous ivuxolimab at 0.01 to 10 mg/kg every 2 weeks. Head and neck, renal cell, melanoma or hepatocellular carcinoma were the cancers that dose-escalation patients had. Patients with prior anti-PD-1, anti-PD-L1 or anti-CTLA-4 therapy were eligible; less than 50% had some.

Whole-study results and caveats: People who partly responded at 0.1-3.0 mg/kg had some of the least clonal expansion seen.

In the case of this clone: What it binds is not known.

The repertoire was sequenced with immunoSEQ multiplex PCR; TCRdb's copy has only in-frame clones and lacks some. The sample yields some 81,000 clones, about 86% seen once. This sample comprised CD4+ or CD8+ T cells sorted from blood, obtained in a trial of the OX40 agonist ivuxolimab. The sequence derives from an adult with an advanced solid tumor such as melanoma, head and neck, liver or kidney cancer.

The CDR3 DNA reads TGTGCCAGCAGCTTCGCCAAGGAGGAGCGGGGGGGCCGCGAGCAGTACTTC. Its translation is CASSFAKEERGGREQYF. The chain joins TRBV7-2 to TRBJ2-7, with 10 nucleotides matching TRBD2. CDR1 and CDR2 (germline): SGHTA, FQGNSA. V was pared by 3 bases and J by 6 bases, with 14 bases of the junction left unmatched. The CDR3 is 17 amino acids.